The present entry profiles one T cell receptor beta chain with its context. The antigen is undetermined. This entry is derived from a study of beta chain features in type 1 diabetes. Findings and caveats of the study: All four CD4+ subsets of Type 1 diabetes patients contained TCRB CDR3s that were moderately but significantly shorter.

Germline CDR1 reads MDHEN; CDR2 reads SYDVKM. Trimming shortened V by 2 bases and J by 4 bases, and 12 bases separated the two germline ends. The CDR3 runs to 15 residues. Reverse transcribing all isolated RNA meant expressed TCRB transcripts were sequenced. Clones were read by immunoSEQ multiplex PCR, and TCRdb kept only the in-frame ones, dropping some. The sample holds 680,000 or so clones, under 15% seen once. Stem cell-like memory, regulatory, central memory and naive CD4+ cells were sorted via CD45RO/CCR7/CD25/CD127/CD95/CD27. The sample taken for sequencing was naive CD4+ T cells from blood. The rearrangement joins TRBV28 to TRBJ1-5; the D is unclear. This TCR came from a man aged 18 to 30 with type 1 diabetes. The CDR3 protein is CASSLHASVNQPQHF. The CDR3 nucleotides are TGTGCCAGCAGTTTACATGCTTCGGTAAATCAGCCCCAGCATTTT.